One TCR beta chain is described in this entry. The germline V gene has CDR1 SGHDT and CDR2 YYEEEE. Between the trimmed V and J ends, which lost 1 base and 2 bases, there was a span of 7 bases. The CDR3 extends over 13 amino acids. The data originate from a study of cytomegalovirus exposure and HLA in healthy donors. In the PCR, 60 Vbeta and 13 Jbeta primers were used. Using immunoSEQ multiplex PCR, the repertoire was profiled, and TCRdb retains in-frame clones only, with some absent. The sample shows roughly 120,000 clones, roughly three quarters of them seen only once. V usage is TRBV5-6 and J usage is TRBJ2-7; a possible D gene is TRBD2 (6 bases). The sequence came from a man aged 18 to 35 in good health and CMV-seronegative. The sequencing sample was made of PBMCs. The CDR3 reads CASSLKRAYEQYF. CDR3 DNA: TGTGCCAGCAGCTTGAAGCGGGCCTACGAGCAGTACTTC.